The clone carrying this TCR beta chain was seen more than once but under ten times. The antigen is undetermined. The CDR3 covers 14 residues. Trimming took off 0 bases at V and 0 bases at J, with 4 bases between the two ends. Germline loops: CDR1 SGHNT, CDR2 YENEEA. The source of the sample is a study of regulatory T cells in long-lasting Graves disease. Study overall: Disease was considered persistent Graves' disease after over 5 years of antithyroid drugs (with positive TSH receptor antibodies). The study, taken as a whole, reports: There were preferences for TRBV28, TRBJ1-2 and TRBJ2-5 in persistent disease. The persistent group shared fewer than 3,500 public clonotypes, more than the approximately 880 shared by new patients.

Sequencing libraries for TCR beta were prepared with iRepertoire HTBI primers and Arm-PCR of CDR3 regions. TCRdb re-called the multiplex PCR reads with MiXCR, one entry per CDR3 protein. The table lists about 340,000 distinct CDR3 sequences, roughly 21% of them singletons, with 29% in the top ten. Stated time point: persistent/refractory GD, antithyroid drugs over 5 years with positive TRAb. Following extraction of RNA from PBMCs, that RNA was used to make the TCR library. This chain connects TRBV11-3 to TRBJ2-3, with no clear D. The clonotype was recovered from a female donor with Graves disease. This specimen consisted of peripheral blood mononuclear cells (PBMCs), obtained when the disease was refractory, from a patient treated with antithyroid drugs. The CDR3 nucleotides are TGTGCCAGCAGCTTAGAGTGGAGCACAGATACGCAGTATTTT. It is translated as CASSLEWSTDTQYF.